What follows describes a single T cell receptor beta chain. V was clipped by 0 bases and J by 9 bases, with 9 bases between them. This CDR3 is built from 12 residues. Germline CDR1 is SGHRS and CDR2 is YFSETQ. Enrolled through a virtual design, the participants were between about 18 and 100 years of age and came from about two dozen US areas. Sequencing used immunoSEQ multiplex PCR; TCRdb keeps in-frame clones, though not all of them. The data show about 180,000 clones, with roughly 87% seen just once and over 0.95% held by the top ten. The sample comes from a study of blood T cell repertoires in COVID-19. Study details: T cells, B-cell-depleted T cells, or PBMCs provided the cDNA or gDNA that served as material.

The rearrangement uses TRBV5-1 and TRBJ1-2, with D hard to call. The sequenced material came from PBMCs or T cells enriched from blood (not recorded which). This clonotype was sampled from a human donor with acute COVID-19. The donor label of this sample is uncertain. CDR3 nucleotides: TGCGCCAGCAGCTTGGGCGGCATGAGCTACACCTTC. Translated, it gives CASSLGGMSYTF.